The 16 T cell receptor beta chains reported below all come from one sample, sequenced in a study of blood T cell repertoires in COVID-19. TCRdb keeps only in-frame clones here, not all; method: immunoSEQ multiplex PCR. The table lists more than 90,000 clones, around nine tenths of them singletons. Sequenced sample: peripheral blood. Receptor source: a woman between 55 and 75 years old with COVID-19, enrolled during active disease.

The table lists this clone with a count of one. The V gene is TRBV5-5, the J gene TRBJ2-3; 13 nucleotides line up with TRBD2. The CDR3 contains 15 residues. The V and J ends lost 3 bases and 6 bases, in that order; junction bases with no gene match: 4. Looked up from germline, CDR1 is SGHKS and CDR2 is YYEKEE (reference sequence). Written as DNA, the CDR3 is TGTGCCAGCAGCTCAACTAGCGGGGGGGCCGATACGCAGTATTTT. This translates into CASSSTSGGADTQYF. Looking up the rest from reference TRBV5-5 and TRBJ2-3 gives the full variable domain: DAGVTQSPTHLIKTRGQQVTLRCSPISGHKSVSWYQQVLGQGPQFIFQYYEKEERGRGNFPDRFSARQFPNYSSELNVNALLLGDSALYLCASSSTSGGADTQYFGPGTRLTVL.

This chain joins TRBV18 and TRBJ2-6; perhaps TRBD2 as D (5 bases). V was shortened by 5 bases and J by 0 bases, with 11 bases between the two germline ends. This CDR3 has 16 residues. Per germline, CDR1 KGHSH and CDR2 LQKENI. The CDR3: CASSLRVSSGANVLTF. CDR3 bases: TGTGCCAGCTCATTGCGGGTCTCCTCTGGGGCCAACGTCCTGACTTTC.

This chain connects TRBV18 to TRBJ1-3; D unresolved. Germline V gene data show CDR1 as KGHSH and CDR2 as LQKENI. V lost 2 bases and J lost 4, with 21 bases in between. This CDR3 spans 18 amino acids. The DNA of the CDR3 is TGTGCCAGCTCACCATCGGGGTCCTCGCCATCCTTCGGAAACACCATATATTTT. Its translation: CASSPSGSSPSFGNTIYF.

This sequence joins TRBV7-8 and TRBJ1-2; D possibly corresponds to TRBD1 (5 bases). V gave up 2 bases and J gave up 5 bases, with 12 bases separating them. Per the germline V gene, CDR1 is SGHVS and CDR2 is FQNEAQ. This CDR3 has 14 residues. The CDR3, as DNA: TGTGCCAGCAGCTTACGCGAAGGGGCGTATGGCTACACCTTC. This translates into CASSLREGAYGYTF. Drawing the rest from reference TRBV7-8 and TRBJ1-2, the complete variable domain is GAGVSQSPRYKVAKRGQDVALRCDPISGHVSLFWYQQALGQGPEFLTYFQNEAQLDKSGLPSDRFFAERPEGSVSTLKIQRTQQEDSAVYLCASSLREGAYGYTFGSGTRLTVV.

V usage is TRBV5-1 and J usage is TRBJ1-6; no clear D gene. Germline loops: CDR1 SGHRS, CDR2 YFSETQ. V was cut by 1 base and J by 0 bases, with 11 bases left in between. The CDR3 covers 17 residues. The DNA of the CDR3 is TGCGCCAGCAGCTTGCGGGGTTGGAGCTCCTATAATTCACCCCTCCACTTT. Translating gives CASSLRGWSSYNSPLHF.

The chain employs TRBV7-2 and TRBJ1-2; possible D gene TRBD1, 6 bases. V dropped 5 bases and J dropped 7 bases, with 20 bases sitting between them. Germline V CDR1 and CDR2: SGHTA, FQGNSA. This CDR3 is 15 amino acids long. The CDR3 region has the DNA TGTGCCAGCAGCACCCGTGCAGGGGCTTCGACTGGCTACACCTTC. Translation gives CASSTRAGASTGYTF.

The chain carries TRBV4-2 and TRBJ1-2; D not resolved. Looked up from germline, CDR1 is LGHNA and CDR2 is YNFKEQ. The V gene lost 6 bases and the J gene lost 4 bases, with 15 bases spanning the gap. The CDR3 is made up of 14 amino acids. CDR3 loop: CASSYDPGSYGYTF. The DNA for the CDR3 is TGTGCCAGCAGTTACGACCCAGGATCCTATGGCTACACCTTC.

CDR3 nucleotide sequence: TGTGCCAGCAGCTTGGGTGCAGGTGGATTAATCTCGTTCTCCTACGAGCAGTACTTC. This translates into CASSLGAGGLISFSYEQYF. V and J are TRBV5-5 and TRBJ2-7; D is ambiguous. CDR1 SGHKS and CDR2 YYEKEE come from the germline V gene (reference sequence). V was pared by 0 bases and J by 0 bases, with 22 bases between. The CDR3 loop spans 19 amino acids.

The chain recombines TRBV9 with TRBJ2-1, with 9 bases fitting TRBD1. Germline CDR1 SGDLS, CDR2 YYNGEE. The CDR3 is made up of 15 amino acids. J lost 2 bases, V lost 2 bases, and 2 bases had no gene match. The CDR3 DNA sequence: TGTGCCAGCAGCGTGGGACAGGGCCCCTACAATGAGCAGTTCTTC. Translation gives CASSVGQGPYNEQFF.

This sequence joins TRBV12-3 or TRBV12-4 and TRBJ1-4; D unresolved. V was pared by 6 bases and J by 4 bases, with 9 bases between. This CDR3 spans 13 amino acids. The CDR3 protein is CASSEQLNEKLFF. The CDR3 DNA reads TGTGCCAGCAGCGAACAGCTTAATGAAAAACTGTTTTTT.

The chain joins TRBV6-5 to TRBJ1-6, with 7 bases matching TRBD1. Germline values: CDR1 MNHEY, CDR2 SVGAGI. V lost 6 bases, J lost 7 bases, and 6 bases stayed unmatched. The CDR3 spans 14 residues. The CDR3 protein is CASRTGTANSPLHF. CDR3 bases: TGTGCCAGCAGGACCGGGACAGCCAATTCACCCCTCCACTTT.

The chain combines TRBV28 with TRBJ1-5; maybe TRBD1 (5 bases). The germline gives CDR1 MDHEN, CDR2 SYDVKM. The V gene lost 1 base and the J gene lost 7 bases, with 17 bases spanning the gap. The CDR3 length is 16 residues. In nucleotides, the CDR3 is TGTGCCAGCAGTTTATTCAAGGGGTTACCGGGCCAGCCCCAGCATTTT. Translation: CASSLFKGLPGQPQHF. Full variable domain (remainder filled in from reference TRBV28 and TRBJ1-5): DVKVTQSSRYLVKRTGEKVFLECVQDMDHENMFWYRQDPGLGLRLIYFSYDVKMKEKGDIPEGYSVSREKKERFSLILESASTNQTSMYLCASSLFKGLPGQPQHFGDGTRLSIL.

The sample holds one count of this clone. CDR3 nucleotide sequence: TGTGCCAGCAGCCCCACCGGGGGACAGACCTACGAGCAGTACTTC. Translating it yields CASSPTGGQTYEQYF. The chain employs TRBV11-2 and TRBJ2-7; weak D call: TRBD1 (7 bases). The CDR3 covers 15 residues. Trimming stripped 5 bases from V and 2 bases from J, with 16 bases between. CDR1 and CDR2 from the germline V gene are SGHAT and FQNNGV.

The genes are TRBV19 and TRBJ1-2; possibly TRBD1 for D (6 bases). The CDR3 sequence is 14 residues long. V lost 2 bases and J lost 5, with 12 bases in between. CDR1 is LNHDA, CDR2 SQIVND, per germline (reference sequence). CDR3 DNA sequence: TGTGCCAGTAGTATACGGGGGCGGGGGTATGGCTACACCTTC. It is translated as CASSIRGRGYGYTF. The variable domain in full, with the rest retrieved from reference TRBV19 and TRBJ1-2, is DGGITQSPKYLFRKEGQNVTLSCEQNLNHDAMYWYRQDPGQGLRLIYYSQIVNDFQKGDIAEGYSVSREKKESFPLTVTSAQKNPTAFYLCASSIRGRGYGYTFGSGTRLTVV.

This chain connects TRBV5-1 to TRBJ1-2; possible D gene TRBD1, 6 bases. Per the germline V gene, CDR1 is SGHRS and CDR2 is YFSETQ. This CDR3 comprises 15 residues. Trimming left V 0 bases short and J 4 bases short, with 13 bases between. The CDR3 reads CASSLAPGGGYGYTF. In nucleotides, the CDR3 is TGCGCCAGCAGCTTGGCCCCGGGGGGCGGCTATGGCTACACCTTC.

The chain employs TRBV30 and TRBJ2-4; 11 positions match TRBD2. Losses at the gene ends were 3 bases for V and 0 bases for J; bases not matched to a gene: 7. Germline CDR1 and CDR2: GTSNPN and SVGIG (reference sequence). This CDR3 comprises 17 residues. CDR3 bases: TGTGCCTGGAGCGACATAGCGGGGGGGAGAGCCAAAAACATTCAGTACTTC. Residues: CAWSDIAGGRAKNIQYF. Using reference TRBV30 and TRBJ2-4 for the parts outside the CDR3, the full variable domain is SQTIHQWPATLVQPVGSPLSLECTVEGTSNPNLYWYRQAAGRGLQLLFYSVGIGQISSEVPQNLSASRPQDRQFILSSKKLLLSDSGFYLCAWSDIAGGRAKNIQYFGAGTRLSVL.